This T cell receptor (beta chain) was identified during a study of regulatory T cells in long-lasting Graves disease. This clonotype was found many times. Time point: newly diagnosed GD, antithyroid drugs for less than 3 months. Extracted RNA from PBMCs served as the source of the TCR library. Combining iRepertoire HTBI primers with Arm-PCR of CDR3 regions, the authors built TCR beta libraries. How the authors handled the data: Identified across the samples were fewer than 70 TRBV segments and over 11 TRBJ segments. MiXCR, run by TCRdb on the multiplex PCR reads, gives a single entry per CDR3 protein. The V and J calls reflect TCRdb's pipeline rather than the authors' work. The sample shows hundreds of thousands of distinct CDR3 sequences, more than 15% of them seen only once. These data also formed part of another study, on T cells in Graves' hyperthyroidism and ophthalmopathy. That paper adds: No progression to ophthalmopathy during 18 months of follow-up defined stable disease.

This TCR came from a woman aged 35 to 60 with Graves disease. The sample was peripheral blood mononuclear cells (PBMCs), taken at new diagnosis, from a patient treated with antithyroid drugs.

The CDR3 is CAISESPGKKDYEQYF. For the CDR3, the DNA is TGTGCCATCAGTGAGTCCCCTGGGAAGAAGGACTACGAGCAGTACTTC. The chain is built from TRBV10-3 and TRBJ2-7; no clear D. The germline V and J ends were trimmed by 0 bases and 3 bases, with 15 bases remaining between them. This CDR3 is 16 amino acids long. Germline CDR1 reads ENHRY; CDR2 reads SYGVKD.